Included here is one T cell receptor beta chain sequence, with context. This record comes from a study of blood T cell repertoires in COVID-19. Study-wide context: COVID-19 samples, acute and convalescent, were from the United States, Italy and Spain. T cells, B-cell-depleted T cells, or PBMCs provided the cDNA or gDNA that served as material.

Deletions cut 5 bases from V and 2 bases from J, with 6 bases between. The germline V gene encodes CDR1 SEHNR and CDR2 FQNEAQ (reference sequence). This CDR3 has 12 residues. Per the study methods: It was from reference gene primer amplification that nucleated cell counts were estimated. Data came from immunoSEQ multiplex PCR; TCRdb stores just in-frame clones and leaves some out. V and J calls and clone size are those listed in that table; D and trimming were worked out from the DNA. The sample records about 140,000 clones, 87% being singletons. The V call is TRBV7-9, the J call TRBJ1-2; D call uncertain. The sequenced sample consisted of peripheral blood. The clonotype comes from a human donor in a cohort sampled during active COVID-19. The CDR3 region is CASSEVNYGYTF. CDR3 DNA sequence: TGTGCCAGCAGCGAGGTAAACTATGGCTACACCTTC.